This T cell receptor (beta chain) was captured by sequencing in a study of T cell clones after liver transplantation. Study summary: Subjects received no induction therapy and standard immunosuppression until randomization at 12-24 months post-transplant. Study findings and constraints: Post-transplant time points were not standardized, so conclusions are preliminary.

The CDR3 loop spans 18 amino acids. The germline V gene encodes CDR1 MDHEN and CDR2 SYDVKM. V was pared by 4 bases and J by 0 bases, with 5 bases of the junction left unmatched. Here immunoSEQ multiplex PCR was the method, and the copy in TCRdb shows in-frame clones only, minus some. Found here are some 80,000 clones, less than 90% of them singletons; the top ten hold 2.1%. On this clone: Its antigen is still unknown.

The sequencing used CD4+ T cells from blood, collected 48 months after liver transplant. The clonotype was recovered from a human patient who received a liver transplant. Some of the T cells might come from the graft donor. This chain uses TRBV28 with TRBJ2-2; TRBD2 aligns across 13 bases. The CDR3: CASSSGLAGVTNTGELFF. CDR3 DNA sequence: TGTGCCAGCAGTTCTGGACTAGCGGGAGTAACGAACACCGGGGAGCTGTTTTTT.